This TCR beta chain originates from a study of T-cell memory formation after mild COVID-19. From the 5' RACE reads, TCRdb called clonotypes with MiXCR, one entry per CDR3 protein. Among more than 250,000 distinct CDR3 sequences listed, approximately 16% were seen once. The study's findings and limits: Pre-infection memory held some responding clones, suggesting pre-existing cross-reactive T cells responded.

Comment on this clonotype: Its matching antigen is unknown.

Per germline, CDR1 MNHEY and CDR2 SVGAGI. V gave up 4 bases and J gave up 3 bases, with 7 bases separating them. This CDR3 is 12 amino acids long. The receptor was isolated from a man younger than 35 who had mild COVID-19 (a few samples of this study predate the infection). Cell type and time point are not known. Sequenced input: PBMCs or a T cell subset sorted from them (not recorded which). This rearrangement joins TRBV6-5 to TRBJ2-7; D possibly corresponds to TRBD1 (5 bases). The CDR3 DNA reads TGTGCCAGCAGTTTCGACAGCTACGAGCAGTACTTC. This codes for CASSFDSYEQYF.